This TCR beta chain was sequenced for a study of shared clonotypes between healthy human individuals. Across the study: Aged 18 to 49, the donors were a couple of women and three men. Each donor had three CD4 naive, three CD4 memory, two CD8 naive and one CD8 memory plate.

Germline CDR1 SQVTM, CDR2 ANQGSEA. Trimming stripped 3 bases from V and 7 bases from J, with 9 bases between. This CDR3 contains 11 residues. Turning to this clone: Its target is unknown.

Cells designated naive CD8 were CD45RO-negative and were positively selected for CCR7, with terminally differentiated effector memory CD45RA+ cells excluded. In the source study's methods: ImmunoSEQ output held junction-only sequences without quality scores, so filtering differed. The repertoire was sequenced with immunoSEQ multiplex PCR; TCRdb's copy has only in-frame clones and lacks some. V and J calls and clone size come straight from that table; D and trimming were deduced from the DNA. The table shows approximately 1.9 million clones, with over 85% occurring only once. Study outcomes and limitations: Expectations were that clonotype sharing among donors would be affected by sequencing depth.

The specimen was naive CD8+ T cells from PBMCs. The source is a man aged 18-30 years in good health. Some clones in this sample may be carry-over from other donors' samples. The chain employs TRBV29-1 and TRBJ1-1; D is unclear. The CDR3 DNA reads TGCAGCGTTGATTTGAGGTATGAAGCTTTCTTT. It specifies CSVDLRYEAFF.